This T cell receptor (beta chain) was identified during a study of blood T cell repertoires in COVID-19 (dated by TCRdb to 2019 to 2021). With regard to the full study: Collaborator samples came from the United States, Italy and Spain and covered acute and convalescent phases of COVID-19. The prospective study material was composed of cDNA or gDNA derived from T cells, B-cell-depleted T cells, or PBMCs. Deeply sampled blood TCRbeta repertoires from subjects exposed to, actively infected with, or recovered from COVID-19 were included in the dataset. The repertoires were made available in a free public database intended to serve as a resource for research on the immune response to SARS-CoV-2. The samples were drawn from the first 160 participants of the ongoing ImmuneRACE study and from some 1,300 subjects provided by 6 global collaborators. A de-identified subject ID, COVID-19 status, age in years and sex were almost always included in the sample metadata. Where HLA class I and class II types were available, the types were taken from metadata supplied by the sample provider, not from assay-based typing.

Taken from the germline V gene, the CDR1 and CDR2 loops are KGHSH and LQKENI. CDR3 length: 15 amino acids, cysteine to phenylalanine. Kept here is only the CDR3 DNA, which spans 45 bases and is read in frame from base 1. At the junction V is shortened by 0 bases and J by 5 bases; bases outside the gene matches: 6. Summary of the overall study and its limitations: How much clinical and demographic metadata was included differed by source and by participant, and the metadata was provided uncurated.

The immunoSEQ Assay, a bias-controlled multiplex PCR, was used to amplify TCRbeta CDR3 regions from genomic DNA. In the original analysis: The number of nucleated cells in each sample was estimated from the amplification of reference gene primers within the assay. To quantify the absolute abundance of each unique TCRbeta CDR3 rearrangement, sequence reads were collapsed and filtered. For each sample, productive Simpson clonality was calculated as the square root of Simpson's diversity index across productive rearrangements. Drawn from immuneACCESS, this table holds only the in-frame rearrangements with V and J called that TCRdb kept. Clones are partly lost; checked studies trace under half to an unresolved V gene and leave the rest unexplained. From that table come the V and J calls and clone size; the DNA was used to work out D and trimming. This sample is represented by approximately 180,000 clones; 70% to 90% of them were singletons. Approximately 9.4% of the sample goes to the ten largest clones.

On this clone itself: Its antigen target is currently unknown. No clone much larger than this one lies a single base away; base qualities are absent.

Whole blood was collected in K2EDTA tubes by collaborating institutions according to the institutions' own protocols. For TCRbeta analysis, collaborator samples were shipped as frozen whole blood, as isolated PBMCs, or as DNA extracted from either sample type. The specimen was peripheral blood. The sequence came from a woman over 75 with acute or convalescent COVID-19. The chain joins TRBV18 to TRBJ1-2, and 7 bases in between align with TRBD1. The sequence in DNA is TGTGCCAGCTCACCACCTAGCACAGGGGTTTATGGCTACACCTTC. It translates to CASSPPSTGVYGYTF.